This T cell receptor (beta chain) derives from a study of T cell responses to AZD1222 COVID-19 vaccine. The study, taken as a whole, reports: Spike-specific TCRs gained breadth and depth after people received two AZD1222 doses. None of the repertoires were sampled until the peak T cell response had passed. Just a handful of AZD1222 recipients tested seropositive at baseline.

Generated by immunoSEQ multiplex PCR, the TCRdb table keeps only in-frame clones and is missing some. The sample includes a few hundred thousand clones, 85% to 95% of them seen just once. This CDR3 contains 13 residues. V dropped 1 base and J dropped 3 bases, with 3 bases sitting between them. Germline CDR1 is SEHNR and CDR2 is FQNEAQ (reference sequence). As to this clone: Its target is not known.

The gene calls are TRBV7-9 and TRBJ2-2; D ambiguous. The starting material was peripheral blood, obtained on day 0 of AZD1222 vaccination. The clonotype comes from an adult in good health. The CDR3 bases are TGTGCCAGCAGCTTAGTTTACACCGGGGAGCTGTTTTTT. Protein: CASSLVYTGELFF.